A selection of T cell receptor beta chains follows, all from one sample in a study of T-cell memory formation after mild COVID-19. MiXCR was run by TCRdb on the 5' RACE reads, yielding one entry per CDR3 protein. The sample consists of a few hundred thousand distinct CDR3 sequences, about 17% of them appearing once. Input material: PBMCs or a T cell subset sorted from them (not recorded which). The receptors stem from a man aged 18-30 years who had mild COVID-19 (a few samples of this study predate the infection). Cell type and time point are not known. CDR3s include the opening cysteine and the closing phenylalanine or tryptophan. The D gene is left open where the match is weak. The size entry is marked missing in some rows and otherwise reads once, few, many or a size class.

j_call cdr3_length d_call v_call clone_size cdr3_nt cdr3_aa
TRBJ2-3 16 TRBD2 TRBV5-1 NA TGCGCCAGCAGCTTACGCGGGGGGCTGGGCGAGGATACGCAGTATTTT CASSLRGGLGEDTQYF
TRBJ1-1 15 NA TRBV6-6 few TGTGCCAGCAGCTTGAGACAGTCGGGAAACACTGAAGCTTTCTTT CASSLRQSGNTEAFF
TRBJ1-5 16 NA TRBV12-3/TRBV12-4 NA TGTGCCAGCAGTTTCTTCAGGGGCAATAGCAATCAGCCCCAGCATTTT CASSFFRGNSNQPQHF
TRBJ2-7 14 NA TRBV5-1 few TGCGCCAGCAGCTTGCGCAGGACAGACTACGAGCAGTACTTC CASSLRRTDYEQYF
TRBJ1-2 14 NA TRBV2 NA TGTGCCGGCCAAGGGTTGGCGACTAACTATGGCTACACCTTC CAGQGLATNYGYTF
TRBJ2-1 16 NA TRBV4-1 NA TGCGCCAGCAGCCTCTACGGCGGAGCGGTCTACAATGAGCAGTTCTTC CASSLYGGAVYNEQFF
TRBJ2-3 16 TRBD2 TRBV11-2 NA TGTGCCAGCAGCTTATCGACTAGCGGGGGGCTAGATACGCAGTATTTT CASSLSTSGGLDTQYF
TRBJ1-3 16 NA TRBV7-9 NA TGTGCCAGCAGCCCCTTAGACTTGTTGGCCGGAAACACCATATATTTT CASSPLDLLAGNTIYF
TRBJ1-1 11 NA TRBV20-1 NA TGCAGTGCTAGCCAGGGAAAAGAAGCTTTCTTT CSASQGKEAFF
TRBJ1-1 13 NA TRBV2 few TGTGCCACCGTAGGGTCGGGGCGCACTGAAGCTTTCTTT CATVGSGRTEAFF
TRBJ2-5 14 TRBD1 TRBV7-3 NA TGTGCCAGCAGCCCAGACAGGGGGCTGGAGACCCAGTACTTC CASSPDRGLETQYF
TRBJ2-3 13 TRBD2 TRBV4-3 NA TGCGCCAGCAGCCTAGGACTAGCGGGGCCGCAGTATTTT CASSLGLAGPQYF
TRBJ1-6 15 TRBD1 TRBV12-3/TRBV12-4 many TGTGCCAGCAGTTTTTTGGGACAGGGAAATTCACCCCTCCACTTT CASSFLGQGNSPLHF
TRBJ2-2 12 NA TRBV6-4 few TGTGCCAGCCGGGACGCCACCGGGGAGCTGTTTTTT CASRDATGELFF
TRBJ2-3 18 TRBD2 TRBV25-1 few TGTGCCAGCAGTGAAAGCCGGCTAGCGGGGGCGTTCACAGATACGCAGTATTTT CASSESRLAGAFTDTQYF
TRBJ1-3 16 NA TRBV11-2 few TGTGCCAGCAGCTTCCCCATGACGGAGTCTGGAAACACCATATATTTT CASSFPMTESGNTIYF
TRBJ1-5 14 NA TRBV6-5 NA TGTGCCAGCAGGGGCACGGGGGATCTTTCGACCCAGCATTTT CASRGTGDLSTQHF
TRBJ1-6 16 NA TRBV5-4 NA TGTGCCAGCAGCAAAGCGAAGGGGGAGCGGCATTCACCCCTCCACTTT CASSKAKGERHSPLHF
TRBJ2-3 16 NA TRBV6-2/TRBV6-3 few TGTGCCAGCAGTTACTCTGCGGGGGCCACCACAGATACGCAGTATTTT CASSYSAGATTDTQYF
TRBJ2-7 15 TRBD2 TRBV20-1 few TGCAGTGCTAGAGATTCCCGGCGGGGGAGATACGAGCAGTACTTC CSARDSRRGRYEQYF
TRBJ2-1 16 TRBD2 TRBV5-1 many TGCGCCAGCAGACCGGCCGGGACTAGCGCGCTCGATGAGCAGTTCTTC CASRPAGTSALDEQFF
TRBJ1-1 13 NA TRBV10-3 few TGTGCCATCAGTGTCCCGGGAGGCACTGAAGCTTTCTTT CAISVPGGTEAFF
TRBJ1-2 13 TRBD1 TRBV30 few TGTGCCTGGAGTCAAGGGGGCGTCGATGGCTACACCTTC CAWSQGGVDGYTF
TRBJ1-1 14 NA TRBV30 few TGTGCCTGGAGTGGTCCTCCTAACAGGATTGGAGCTTTCTTT CAWSGPPNRIGAFF
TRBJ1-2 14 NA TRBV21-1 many NA CASSKVGTGAGYTF
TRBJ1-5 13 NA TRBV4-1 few TGCGCCAGCAGCCAAGATAGGAGGCAGCCCCAGCATTTT CASSQDRRQPQHF
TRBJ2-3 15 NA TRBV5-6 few TGTGCCAGCAGCCCTGGGGGGGCACAAGGGGATACGCAGTATTTT CASSPGGAQGDTQYF
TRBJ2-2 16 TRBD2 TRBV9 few TGTGCCAGCAGCGTACTCGGGGGGGCGAACACCGGGGAGCTGTTTTTT CASSVLGGANTGELFF
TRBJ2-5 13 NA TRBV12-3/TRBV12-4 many TGTGCCAGCAGGCAGGCTCACCAAGAGACCCAGTACTTC CASRQAHQETQYF
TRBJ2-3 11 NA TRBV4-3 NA TGCGCCAGCAAGAAGGGAGGCACGCAGTATTTT CASKKGGTQYF
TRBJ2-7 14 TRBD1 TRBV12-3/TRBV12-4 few TGTGCCAGCAGTTTAGAGGGGGCAGGGGACGAGCAGTACTTC CASSLEGAGDEQYF
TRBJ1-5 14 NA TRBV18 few TGTGCCAGCTCACCCACAGGGACGAATCAGCCCCAGCATTTT CASSPTGTNQPQHF
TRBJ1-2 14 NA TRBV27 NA TGTGCCAGCAGTTTAGTAGGCGGGAACTATGGCTACACCTTC CASSLVGGNYGYTF
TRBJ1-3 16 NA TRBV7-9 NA TGTGCCAGCAGCTTAGTCCCACTAGACTCTGGAAACACCATATATTTT CASSLVPLDSGNTIYF
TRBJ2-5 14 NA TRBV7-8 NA TGTGCCAGCAGCCCATGGACAGTTTCAGAGACCCAGTACTTC CASSPWTVSETQYF
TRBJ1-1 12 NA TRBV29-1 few TGCAGCGTTGAAGAGGGGCTCACTGAAGCTTTCTTT CSVEEGLTEAFF
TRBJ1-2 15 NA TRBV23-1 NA TGCGCCAGCAGTCGGAACAGGATCTATAACTATGGCTACACCTTC CASSRNRIYNYGYTF
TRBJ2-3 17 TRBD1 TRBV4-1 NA TGCGCCAGCAGCCAAGAGACGAGGGGGCAGCTGGAAGATACGCAGTATTTT CASSQETRGQLEDTQYF
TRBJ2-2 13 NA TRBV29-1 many TGCAGCGTTGACGGCCTAGGCACCGGGGAGCTGTTTTTT CSVDGLGTGELFF
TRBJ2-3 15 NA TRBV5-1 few TGCGCCAGCAGCTTGGAGAGGAGTCCCACAGATACGCAGTATTTT CASSLERSPTDTQYF
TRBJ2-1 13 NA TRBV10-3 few TGTGCCATCAAAGGAATGGCTATGAATGAGCAGTTCTTC CAIKGMAMNEQFF